Each of the 21 T cell receptor beta chains below was sequenced from the same sample in a study of cytomegalovirus exposure and HLA in healthy donors. The method was immunoSEQ multiplex PCR; TCRdb's version includes in-frame clones alone and lacks a portion of them. This sample has 250,000 to 300,000 clones; 80% to 90% occur once, and the top ten carry around 1%. The sequenced sample was PBMCs. These receptor sequences come from a woman aged 18-30 years in good health and CMV-seronegative.

A few counts support this clone. The chain uses TRBV30 and TRBJ1-2, with no clear D. This CDR3 contains 12 residues. CDR1 is GTSNPN, CDR2 SVGIG, per germline (reference sequence). The ends were cut back, 2 bases at V and 3 bases at J, with 7 bases in the middle. The CDR3 region has the DNA TGTGCCTGGAGTTCGAGCGACTATGGCTACACCTTC. It specifies CAWSSSDYGYTF.

The rearrangement joins TRBV7-6 to TRBJ2-7; D remains unclear. The V gene lost 1 base and the J gene lost 7 bases, with 5 bases spanning the gap. Germline CDR1 reads SGHVS; CDR2 reads FNYEAQ. This CDR3 is 11 amino acids long. CDR3 nucleotide sequence: TGTGCCAGCAGCTTAGACTGGGAGCAGTACTTC. Translated, it gives CASSLDWEQYF.

Of note for this clone: The CDR3 does not end in the conserved phenylalanine or tryptophan, so this is likely a read error. The DNA is left out, because the CDR3 cannot be placed on it with certainty; the CDR3 is given as TCRdb lists it. The chain joins TRBV7-6 to TRBJ2-7; the D call of TRBD1 is as the table states it, not checked on the DNA. From its first to its last residue, the CDR3 has 9 amino acids. Germline V lookup: CDR1 SGHVS, CDR2 FNYEAQ. The CDR3: CARRDRVSL.

The V and J genes are TRBV6-1 and TRBJ2-1; TRBD2 agrees at 11 bases. CDR1 and CDR2 from the germline V gene are MNHNS and SASEGT. J lost 5 bases, V lost 5 bases, and 5 bases had no gene match. CDR3 length: 15 amino acids. The CDR3 protein is CASSLILAGDNEQFF. DNA of the CDR3: TGTGCCAGCAGTCTCATACTAGCGGGAGACAATGAGCAGTTCTTC.

The chain is built from TRBV25-1 and TRBJ2-3; TRBD2 aligns across 9 bases. This CDR3 region has 16 residues. The germline CDR1 and CDR2 sequences are MGHDK and SYGVNS. J gave up 5 bases and V 4 bases, and 10 bases lay outside the gene matches. The CDR3 region is CASSVGGGRAIDTQYF. CDR3 bases: TGTGCCAGCAGTGTCGGCGGCGGGAGGGCCATAGATACGCAGTATTTT.

This clone showed up just a few times. The chain combines TRBV6-5 with TRBJ1-2; D ambiguous. The length of the CDR3 is 12 residues. From germline, CDR1 is MNHEY and CDR2 SVGAGI. Trimming stripped 6 bases from V and 7 bases from J, with 12 bases between. CDR3 sequence: CASSAPRGGYTF. The CDR3 bases are TGTGCCAGCAGCGCCCCACGGGGTGGCTACACCTTC.

A word on this clone: This sample includes further DNA sequences coding for the same CDR3. V usage is TRBV5-4 and J usage is TRBJ2-7, with D tentatively TRBD1 (5 bases). Trimming cost V 0 bases and J 4 bases, with 11 bases left between them. The V gene's germline CDR1 is SGHNT and CDR2 YYREEE (reference sequence). CDR3 size: 14 residues. For the CDR3, the DNA is TGTGCCAGCAGCTTGGGCCAGGGCGCGTACGAGCAGTACTTC. It is translated as CASSLGQGAYEQYF.

CDR3 protein: CASRAGTGRMHEQFF. The DNA for the CDR3 is TGTGCCAGCAGGGCCGGGACAGGGAGGATGCATGAGCAGTTCTTC. The chain is built from TRBV7-6 and TRBJ2-1, with 9 positions matching TRBD1. The CDR3 runs 15 residues. Germline CDR1 reads SGHVS; CDR2 reads FNYEAQ. V was clipped by 6 bases and J by 8 bases; unmatched bases: 11.

Comment on this clone: This specimen includes other DNA sequences encoding the same CDR3. The chain couples TRBV27 to TRBJ2-1; a possible D gene is TRBD2 (5 bases). The CDR3 has 13 amino acids. The V gene lost 3 bases and the J gene lost 6 bases, with 9 bases spanning the gap. Looked up from germline, CDR1 is MNHEY and CDR2 is SMNVEV (reference sequence). The CDR3 protein is CASSFPSSNEQFF. CDR3 DNA: TGTGCCAGCAGTTTCCCTAGCTCCAATGAGCAGTTCTTC.

The chain uses TRBV4-3 and TRBJ2-7, with 9 bases fitting TRBD2. This CDR3 is 15 amino acids long. The V gene end was trimmed by 1 base and the J gene end by 4 bases; junction bases not matched to a gene: 5. Germline lookup yields CDR1 LGHNA and CDR2 YSLEER. CDR3 in DNA: TGCGCCAGCAGCCAAGGGACGACTAGCGGATACGAGCAGTACTTC. Translating gives CASSQGTTSGYEQYF.

V is TRBV18 and J is TRBJ1-1; D perhaps matches TRBD1 (6 bases). CDR3 length: 14 residues. Germline V gives CDR1 KGHSH, CDR2 LQKENI. The V and J ends lost 3 bases and 3 bases respectively, with 11 bases between them. CDR3 amino acids: CASSPQGTDTEAFF. The CDR3, as DNA: TGTGCCAGCTCACCTCAGGGGACGGACACTGAAGCTTTCTTT.

V gene TRBV7-6 combines with J gene TRBJ2-3; 11 bases are shared with TRBD1. Germline values: CDR1 SGHVS, CDR2 FNYEAQ. CDR3 size: 15 residues. Trimming at V came to 4 bases and at J to 3 bases, leaving 3 bases not matched to a gene. CDR3 region: CASSSRDRGTDTQYF. DNA for the CDR3: TGTGCCAGCAGCTCTAGGGACAGGGGGACAGATACGCAGTATTTT.

CDR3 DNA sequence: TGTGCCAGCAGGCAGGGGGAGACCCAGTACTTC. Translation gives CASRQGETQYF. The chain uses TRBV6-5 and TRBJ2-5; D may be TRBD1 (6 bases). Germline V CDR1 and CDR2: MNHEY, SVGAGI. V shed 6 bases and J shed 5 bases, with 7 bases lying between them. This CDR3 has 11 residues.

The chain carries TRBV7-6 and TRBJ2-2; D uncertain. Germline values: CDR1 SGHVS, CDR2 FNYEAQ. The V end was cut by 3 bases, the J end by 0 bases, with 5 bases between. The CDR3 runs 14 residues. In nucleotides, the CDR3 is TGTGCCAGCAGCTTTTCCACGAACACCGGGGAGCTGTTTTTT. It translates to CASSFSTNTGELFF. The variable domain in full, with the rest retrieved from reference TRBV7-6 and TRBJ2-2, is GAGVSQSPRYKVTKRGQDVALRCDPISGHVSLYWYRQALGQGPEFLTYFNYEAQQDKSGLPNDRFSAERPEGSISTLTIQRTEQRDSAMYRCASSFSTNTGELFFGEGSRLTVL.

The V and J genes are TRBV9 and TRBJ1-4; no definite D call. V was pared by 0 bases and J by 0 bases, with 12 bases between. The CDR3 runs 17 residues. Germline V gives CDR1 SGDLS, CDR2 YYNGEE. CDR3 nucleotide sequence: TGTGCCAGCAGCGTAGGAGTGAGATCTGCAACTAATGAAAAACTGTTTTTT. Encoded protein: CASSVGVRSATNEKLFF.

The chain employs TRBV7-9 and TRBJ2-3, with TRBD2 matching 14 bases. The CDR3 loop spans 16 amino acids. Germline loops: CDR1 SEHNR, CDR2 FQNEAQ (reference sequence). V trimming: 5 bases; J trimming: 6 bases; junction bases outside the gene matches: 7. Written as DNA, the CDR3 is TGTGCCAGCAGCGATGGGACTAGCGGGAGCATGGATACGCAGTATTTT. Its protein is CASSDGTSGSMDTQYF. Drawing the rest from reference TRBV7-9 and TRBJ2-3, the complete variable domain is DTGVSQNPRHKITKRGQNVTFRCDPISEHNRLYWYRQTLGQGPEFLTYFQNEAQLEKSRLLSDRFSAERPKGSFSTLEIQRTEQGDSAMYLCASSDGTSGSMDTQYFGPGTRLTVL.

The gene calls are TRBV9 and TRBJ1-2; no clear D. The CDR3 extends over 16 amino acids. Germline values: CDR1 SGDLS, CDR2 YYNGEE. Trimming shortened V by 0 bases and J by 2 bases, and 14 bases separated the two germline ends. The CDR3 DNA follows: TGTGCCAGCAGCGTAGATAAAACAGTAAGCAACTATGGCTACACCTTC. This sequence encodes CASSVDKTVSNYGYTF.

This chain links TRBV2 with TRBJ1-5; D might be TRBD1 (5 bases). V lost 1 base and J lost 7, with 14 bases in between. Germline assignment: CDR1 SNHLY and CDR2 FYNNEI. This CDR3 has 15 amino acids. CDR3 coding DNA: TGTGCCAGCAGTGAAGGGATCAGGGTGGGACAGCCCCAGCATTTT. Translated, it gives CASSEGIRVGQPQHF.

The gene calls are TRBV11-2 and TRBJ2-4, with D possibly TRBD2 on 6 matching bases. Per germline, CDR1 SGHAT and CDR2 FQNNGV. The length of the CDR3 is 13 residues. V gave up 2 bases and J gave up 16 bases, with 18 bases separating them. CDR3 coding DNA: TGTGCCAGCAGCTTAAGGTCAGGCGAGGGAGGTTACTTC. It is translated as CASSLRSGEGGYF.

The rearrangement links TRBV7-2 to TRBJ1-3, with D unclear. Germline CDR1 reads SGHTA; CDR2 reads FQGNSA. The CDR3 spans 16 residues. V shed 7 bases and J shed 0 bases, with 16 bases lying between them. CDR3 DNA: TGTGCCAGCACCCCGATCGGGAGTCCCTCTGGAAACACCATATATTTT. It translates to CASTPIGSPSGNTIYF.

This clone has only one observation. The DNA of the CDR3 is TGCGCCAGCAGCCGCGGTGGCTATGGGGCCAACGTCCTGACTTTC. Residues: CASSRGGYGANVLTF. The genes are TRBV4-3 and TRBJ2-6, with unresolved D. The length of the CDR3 is 15 residues. From germline, CDR1 is LGHNA and CDR2 YSLEER. V was pared by 4 bases and J by 3 bases, with 10 bases between.